This T cell receptor (beta chain) was documented in a study of technical replicates of blood from a few donors. Assay used: immunoSEQ multiplex PCR; TCRdb lists only in-frame clones, some missing. The repertoire holds some 75,000 clones, with 95% to 97% as singletons. CDR1 is ENHRY and CDR2 is SYGVKD in the germline V gene. The CDR3 extends over 18 amino acids. Trimming removed 0 bases from V and 1 base from J; junction bases left unmatched: 10. The sequence came from a human donor in good health. Specimen: T cells isolated from PBMCs. This chain joins TRBV10-3 and TRBJ1-1; 8 bases match TRBD1. The CDR3 region has the DNA TGTGCCATCAGTGAGTCGGGACAGGTCGTATTATGGAACACTGAAGCTTTCTTT. Its protein product is CAISESGQVVLWNTEAFF.